What follows is one TCR beta chain and its context. These data come from a study of blood T cell repertoires in COVID-19. Across the whole study: The United States, Italy and Spain provided the acute and convalescent COVID-19 samples. The cDNA or gDNA used as material had been derived from T cells, B-cell-depleted T cells, or PBMCs.

In the source study's methods: How many nucleated cells were present was estimated from reference gene primer amplification. TCRdb keeps only in-frame clones here, not all; method: immunoSEQ multiplex PCR. The D gene and trimming were derived from the DNA, and the V and J assignments and clone size from that table. The sample gives a few hundred thousand clones, roughly 84% of which show up once; about 3.6% is in the top ten. The germline gives CDR1 SGHRS, CDR2 YFSETQ. Trimming at V came to 4 bases and at J to 2 bases, leaving 4 bases not matched to a gene. The CDR3 covers 16 residues. This receptor was taken from a woman aged 80 or over with acute or convalescent COVID-19. The material sequenced was peripheral blood. The J gene is TRBJ1-4, the V gene TRBV5-1; 11 nucleotides align to TRBD1. In DNA form, the CDR3 reads TGCGCCAGCAGCCCCGGACAGGGGGCTACTAATGAAAAACTGTTTTTT. This codes for CASSPGQGATNEKLFF.